The TCR beta chain described here comes from a study of T cells in Graves' hyperthyroidism and ophthalmopathy. Template material for amplifying TCR beta CDR3 regions consisted of RNA transcripts. A first-round RT-PCR of the TCR CDR3 used the HTBI primer set. TCRdb reprocessed the multiplex PCR reads with MiXCR, giving one entry per CDR3 protein. The repertoire holds some 440,000 distinct CDR3 sequences, with 15% to 17% as singletons. Hyperthyroidism in the patients, aged 18 to 65, was newly diagnosed and under 2 months in duration. PBMCs stemmed from less than 13 ml fresh peripheral blood. Germline loops: CDR1 MNHNS, CDR2 SASEGT. This CDR3 is built from 17 residues. Trimming removed 5 bases at V and 0 bases at J, with 17 bases between.

The receptor was derived from a woman aged 18-29 years with Graves' hyperthyroidism. Sequencing was carried out using blood. The rearrangement joins TRBV6-1 to TRBJ2-1; no definite D call. CDR3 protein: CASSQDPEGVSYNEQFF. DNA for the CDR3: TGTGCCAGCAGTCAAGATCCCGAAGGCGTCTCCTACAATGAGCAGTTCTTC.